What follows is one TCR beta chain and its context. It has no known antigen specificity. Per-base quality was not reported, and no clone a single base away is much larger than it. The germline V gene (reference sequence) supplies CDR1 SGHNT and CDR2 YYREEE. From the cysteine up to the phenylalanine, the CDR3 has a length of 16 residues. Only the CDR3 DNA is retained, 48 bases long and in frame from the first base. Deletion took 5 bases off V and 4 bases off J, with a span of 21 bases between the germline ends. The source of the sample is a study of blood T cell repertoires in COVID-19 (TCRdb year 2020). Regarding the complete study: Samples from collaborators originated in the United States, Italy and Spain and spanned both the acute and convalescent phases of COVID-19. The repertoires were released in a freely available public database intended as a resource for research on the immune response to SARS-CoV-2. The material from the prospective study consisted of cDNA or gDNA derived from T cells, B-cell-depleted T cells, or PBMCs. The dataset comprised deeply sampled blood TCRbeta repertoires from subjects exposed to, actively infected with, or recovered from COVID-19. Samples were obtained from the ongoing ImmuneRACE study (first 160 participants) and from 950 to 1,500 subjects provided by 6 global collaborators. Nearly every sample came with metadata listing a de-identified subject ID, COVID-19 status, age in years and sex. Where HLA class I and class II types were available, the types were taken from metadata supplied by the sample provider, not from assay-based typing.

One collaborating source in Seattle enrolled patients during active infection and followed them longitudinally through the course of disease. Whole blood was collected in K2EDTA tubes by collaborating institutions according to the institutions' own protocols. For TCRbeta analysis, collaborator samples were shipped as frozen whole blood, as isolated PBMCs, or as DNA extracted from either sample type. General study outcomes and caveats: The quantity of clinical and demographic metadata differed by source and by participant and was supplied without curation.

The immunoSEQ Assay, a bias-controlled multiplex PCR, was used to amplify TCRbeta CDR3 regions from genomic DNA. The original methods were these. Nucleated cell counts per sample were estimated from amplification of reference gene primers within the assay. To quantify the absolute abundance of each unique TCRbeta CDR3 rearrangement, sequence reads were collapsed and filtered. For each sample, productive Simpson clonality was calculated as the square root of Simpson's diversity index across productive rearrangements. TCRdb's version of the immuneACCESS table is confined to in-frame rearrangements and falls short of the full clone set. An unresolved V gene accounts for under half of the shortfall where checked; the remainder is of unknown origin. V and J calls and clone size are copied from that table; D and trimming were computed from the DNA. This sample holds over 150,000 clones; approximately 85% were observed only once. The ten largest make up around 6.9% of the sample.

The receptor's source is an elderly man with COVID-19, enrolled during active disease. The sequence links TRBV5-4 to TRBJ1-2; the D region possibly corresponds to TRBD1 (6 bases align). The material sequenced was peripheral blood. The bases are TGTGCCAGCAGAATTGAGGGGGTGTTCTTGAGCTATGGCTACACCTTC. This yields the protein CASRIEGVFLSYGYTF.